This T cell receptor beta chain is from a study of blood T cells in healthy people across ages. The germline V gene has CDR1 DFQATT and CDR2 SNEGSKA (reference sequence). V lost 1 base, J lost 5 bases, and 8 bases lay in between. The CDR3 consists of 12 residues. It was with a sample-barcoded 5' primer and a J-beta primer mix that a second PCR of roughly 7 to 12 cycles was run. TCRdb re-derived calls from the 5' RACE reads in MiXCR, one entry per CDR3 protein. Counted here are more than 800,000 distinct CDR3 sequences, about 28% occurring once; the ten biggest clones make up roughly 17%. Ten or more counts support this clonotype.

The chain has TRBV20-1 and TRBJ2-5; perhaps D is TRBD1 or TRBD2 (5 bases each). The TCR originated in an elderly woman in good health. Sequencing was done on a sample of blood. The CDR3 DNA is TGCAGTGCTAGAGCAGGGACCGAGACCCAGTACTTC. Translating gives CSARAGTETQYF.